This entry describes one T cell receptor (beta chain). Its specificity is not known. The data were taken from a study of OX40 agonist ivuxolimab in advanced cancers. The protocol was immunoSEQ multiplex PCR, while the TCRdb copy is restricted to in-frame clones and leaves out a portion. The table lists fewer than 120,000 clones, more than 70% of them singletons. Findings and limits, study-wide: The study found among the lowest clonal expansion in partial responders at 0.1-3.0 mg/kg.

V lost 7 bases and J 4 bases, leaving 17 bases between the germline ends. The CDR3 runs 15 residues. Germline loops: CDR1 SGHTA, CDR2 FQGNSA. This chain uses TRBV7-2 with TRBJ1-3, with D uncertain. The TCR comes from an adult with an advanced solid tumor such as melanoma, head and neck, liver or kidney cancer. The sequencing used CD4+ or CD8+ T cells sorted from blood, collected in a trial of the OX40 agonist ivuxolimab. The CDR3 DNA sequence: TGTGCCAGCAACCAAATCAAGGACTACGGAAACACCATATATTTT. Residues: CASNQIKDYGNTIYF.